Shown below are 15 T cell receptor beta chains from a single sample sequenced in a study of blood T cell repertoires in COVID-19 (TCRdb year 2020). Library generation was performed with the immunoSEQ multiplex PCR assay. This is the immuneACCESS table as TCRdb keeps it, with only in-frame sequences that have V and J called. A part of the clones is gone; compared with another copy, unresolved V genes explain less than half, and the rest is unexplained. The sample table contains fewer than 120,000 clones; only one count was recorded for more than 75% of them. The top ten clonotypes cover 3.3% of the sample. Sequenced sample: peripheral blood. These receptors all stem from a woman in her forties or fifties with acute or convalescent COVID-19.

A note on this clone: Within the sample, other DNA sequences also encode this same CDR3. The V call is TRBV18, the J call TRBJ1-1; D possibly corresponds to TRBD1 (5 bases). Germline V gives CDR1 KGHSH, CDR2 LQKENI. V lost 2 bases and J lost 3, with 7 bases in between. This CDR3 has 13 residues. The CDR3 sequence: CASSPTGDTEAFF. DNA of the CDR3: TGTGCCAGCTCACCAACGGGGGACACTGAAGCTTTCTTT.

This chain links TRBV7-9 with TRBJ2-3; 8 bases agree with TRBD2. Unmatched junction bases numbered 2, after V lost 4 bases and J lost 2 bases. Germline CDR1 SEHNR, CDR2 FQNEAQ (reference sequence). The CDR3 has 14 amino acids. CDR3 DNA: TGTGCCAGCAGCTCAGCGGGAGCCACAGATACGCAGTATTTT. Its translation: CASSSAGATDTQYF.

The rearrangement uses TRBV5-1 and TRBJ2-7; 8 positions match TRBD1. Unmatched junction bases numbered 8, after V lost 4 bases and J lost 2 bases. CDR3 length: 15 residues. The germline CDR1 and CDR2 sequences are SGHRS and YFSETQ. CDR3 bases: TGCGCCAGCAGCCAAGGACAGGGTTCGGCCTACGAGCAGTACTTC. Its translation is CASSQGQGSAYEQYF.

This sequence joins TRBV28 and TRBJ1-2; 7 bases align to TRBD1. Losses at the gene ends were 5 bases for V and 3 bases for J; bases not matched to a gene: 15. The CDR3 runs to 17 residues. Germline assignment: CDR1 MDHEN and CDR2 SYDVKM. The CDR3 reads CASSRIGQGGRDYGYTF. For the CDR3, the DNA is TGTGCCAGCAGTCGAATCGGGCAGGGGGGACGGGACTATGGCTACACCTTC.

This clone appeared a few times. The rearrangement joins TRBV15 to TRBJ2-7, with D possibly being TRBD1 (6 bases). The V end lost 11 bases, the J end lost 0 bases, and 11 bases lay between the germline ends. Germline loops: CDR1 LNHNV, CDR2 YYDKDF (reference sequence). The CDR3 loop spans 12 amino acids. CDR3 bases: TGTGCCGCAAGACAGGTCTCCTACGAGCAGTACTTC. Amino acid sequence: CAARQVSYEQYF.

The DNA of the CDR3 is TGTGCCTGGAGCTCTAGCGGCCTGGGGGAGACCCAGTACTTC. It encodes CAWSSSGLGETQYF. The V and J genes are TRBV30 and TRBJ2-5; TRBD2 matches 7 bases. Trimming at V came to 3 bases and at J to 5 bases, leaving 9 bases not matched to a gene. CDR3 length equals 14 residues. Germline assignment: CDR1 GTSNPN and CDR2 SVGIG (reference sequence).

This chain joins TRBV5-5 and TRBJ1-2, with D perhaps matching TRBD1 (5 bases). Trimming cost V 2 bases and J 3 bases, with 17 bases left between them. Per germline, CDR1 SGHKS and CDR2 YYEKEE (reference sequence). The CDR3 is 16 residues long. The CDR3 DNA reads TGTGCCAGCAGCTTAAGGGGCCGTCAAATCGACTATGGCTACACCTTC. Amino acid sequence: CASSLRGRQIDYGYTF.

This chain links TRBV9 with TRBJ2-1; tentatively, D is TRBD2 (7 bases). There are 16 residues in the CDR3. Trimming took off 0 bases at V and 7 bases at J, with 17 bases between the two ends. Germline lookup yields CDR1 SGDLS and CDR2 YYNGEE. CDR3 nucleotides: TGTGCCAGCAGCGTAGAGATCGGGGGGCACCTGAATGAGCAGTTCTTC. It yields the protein CASSVEIGGHLNEQFF.

The V and J genes are TRBV6-6 and TRBJ1-6; D gene uncertain. The germline V gene has CDR1 MNHNY and CDR2 SVGAGI (reference sequence). Trimming stripped 4 bases from V and 0 bases from J, with 10 bases between. CDR3 length equals 16 residues. DNA for the CDR3: TGTGCCAGCAGTTGGGCATTGAGCTCCTATAATTCACCCCTCCACTTT. It is translated as CASSWALSSYNSPLHF.

The V call is TRBV5-1, the J call TRBJ2-2; 8 bases align to TRBD1. Germline trimming cut 0 bases from V and 5 bases from J; bases unmatched to any gene: 6. The CDR3 has 16 residues. CDR1 is SGHRS and CDR2 is YFSETQ in the germline V gene. The CDR3 sequence is CASSLAGGAGTGELFF. The CDR3 region has the DNA TGCGCCAGCAGCTTGGCAGGGGGCGCTGGGACCGGGGAGCTGTTTTTT.

The V call is TRBV5-1, the J call TRBJ2-2; 7 positions agree with TRBD1. The CDR3 is made up of 15 amino acids. Unmatched junction bases numbered 2, after V lost 0 bases and J lost 3 bases. From germline, CDR1 is SGHRS and CDR2 YFSETQ. Here the CDR3 reads CASSLGQGDTGELFF. The DNA for the CDR3 is TGCGCCAGCAGCTTGGGTCAGGGGGACACCGGGGAGCTGTTTTTT.

J is TRBJ2-2 and V is TRBV7-8; TRBD2 matches at 9 bases. After removal of 1 base from V and 0 bases from J, the junction contained 9 bases not matched to a gene. There are 19 residues in the CDR3. Germline lookup yields CDR1 SGHVS and CDR2 FQNEAQ. The CDR3 bases are TGTGCCAGCAGCTTAGAAAGGGTAGCGGGAGCTGCGAACACCGGGGAGCTGTTTTTT. Its translation: CASSLERVAGAANTGELFF.

The chain couples TRBV7-6 to TRBJ1-3, with D unresolved. Germline loops: CDR1 SGHVS, CDR2 FNYEAQ. Trimming left V 5 bases short and J 0 bases short, with 14 bases between. The CDR3 is made up of 16 amino acids. The CDR3 DNA is TGTGCCAGCAGCCTTGGAGAGATTTACTCTGGAAACACCATATATTTT. This sequence encodes CASSLGEIYSGNTIYF.

This clone turned up a few times. V gene TRBV5-1 combines with J gene TRBJ2-7; D possibly corresponds to TRBD2 (6 bases). Germline CDR1 is SGHRS and CDR2 is YFSETQ. Trimming pared 3 bases from V and 6 bases from J, leaving 19 bases between. This CDR3 is built from 15 residues. The CDR3 here is CASSSDPWVGGEQYF. In nucleotides, the CDR3 is TGCGCCAGCAGCTCCGACCCTTGGGTGGGGGGCGAGCAGTACTTC.

V usage is TRBV24-1 and J usage is TRBJ1-2, with TRBD1 matching 7 bases. The CDR3 is 15 residues long. The germline gives CDR1 KGHDR, CDR2 SFDVKD. V trimming: 3 bases; J trimming: 8 bases; junction bases outside the gene matches: 11. CDR3 sequence: CATSDPETGLGGYTF. CDR3 nucleotide sequence: TGTGCCACCAGTGATCCAGAGACAGGGTTGGGCGGCTACACCTTC.